The rows below give T cell receptor beta chains drawn from one sample of a study of blood T cell repertoires in COVID-19. Assay: immunoSEQ multiplex PCR; the TCRdb copy retains only in-frame clones and omits some. The sample contains approximately 190,000 clones, about 80% of which appear only once. The sample consisted of peripheral blood. Every receptor here comes from a man in his sixties with acute or convalescent COVID-19. The CDR3 runs from the conserved cysteine through the conserved F or W. A D gene is named only where the DNA matches it firmly. Only part of the rows carry a size: once, few, many, or a class if the clone is expanded.

V gene: TRBV4-1
clone size: NA
J gene: TRBJ2-2
D gene: NA
CDR3 DNA: TGCGCCAGCAGCCGCCTAGGGAGCGCCGGGGAGCTGTTTTTT
CDR3 protein: CASSRLGSAGELFF

V gene: TRBV5-4
clone size: NA
J gene: TRBJ2-1
D gene: TRBD1
CDR3 DNA: TGTGCCAGCAGCTTGGCCAGACAGGGCACGGACAATGAGCAGTTCTTC
CDR3 protein: CASSLARQGTDNEQFF

V gene: TRBV3-1/TRBV3-2
clone size: few
J gene: TRBJ2-7
D gene: TRBD2
CDR3 DNA: TGTGCCAGCAGCCAAACTAGCGGCTACGAGCAGTACTTC
CDR3 protein: CASSQTSGYEQYF

V gene: TRBV9
clone size: NA
J gene: TRBJ2-2
D gene: TRBD2
CDR3 DNA: TGTGCCAGCAGCGTAGCTGGGGGGGTTAACACCGGGGAGCTGTTTTTT
CDR3 protein: CASSVAGGVNTGELFF

V gene: TRBV7-2
clone size: NA
J gene: TRBJ1-2
D gene: TRBD1
CDR3 DNA: TGTGCCAGCAGCCCCGACAGAGGACAGGGGTATGGCTACACCTTC
CDR3 protein: CASSPDRGQGYGYTF

V gene: TRBV11-2
clone size: NA
J gene: TRBJ2-1
D gene: NA
CDR3 DNA: TGTGCCAGCAGCTTAGACCAATCACAGACTAGGAGCCTCTACAATGAGCAGTTCTTC
CDR3 protein: CASSLDQSQTRSLYNEQFF

V gene: TRBV6-2/TRBV6-3
clone size: NA
J gene: TRBJ1-1
D gene: NA
CDR3 DNA: TGTGCCAGCATCCCTTGGGGGGGGATGAACACTGAAGCTTTCTTT
CDR3 protein: CASIPWGGMNTEAFF

V gene: TRBV7-9
clone size: NA
J gene: TRBJ2-7
D gene: NA
CDR3 DNA: TGTGCCAGCAGCTTATCCGGGACAAACTCCTACGAGCAGTACTTC
CDR3 protein: CASSLSGTNSYEQYF

V gene: TRBV7-9
clone size: NA
J gene: TRBJ2-1
D gene: NA
CDR3 DNA: TGTGCCAGCAGGTACGTCGGGGATGAGCAGTTCTTC
CDR3 protein: CASRYVGDEQFF

V gene: TRBV5-5
clone size: NA
J gene: TRBJ1-6
D gene: NA
CDR3 DNA: TGTGCCAGCAGCTTCCAGGCCAGCAATTCACCCCTCCACTTT
CDR3 protein: CASSFQASNSPLHF

V gene: TRBV5-1
clone size: NA
J gene: TRBJ2-1
D gene: TRBD2
CDR3 DNA: TGCGCCAGCAGCCCCGCGGGACTAGCAAGTTACAATGAGCAGTTCTTC
CDR3 protein: CASSPAGLASYNEQFF

V gene: TRBV11-2
clone size: NA
J gene: TRBJ2-7
D gene: NA
CDR3 DNA: TGTGCCAGCAGCTTAGCGGGGTCCTACGAGCAGTACTTC
CDR3 protein: CASSLAGSYEQYF

V gene: TRBV9
clone size: NA
J gene: TRBJ2-5
D gene: TRBD2
CDR3 DNA: TGTGCCAGCAGCGTAGGGGTCGGGAGGGCCGAAGAGACCCAGTACTTC
CDR3 protein: CASSVGVGRAEETQYF

V gene: TRBV6-6
clone size: NA
J gene: TRBJ1-1
D gene: NA
CDR3 DNA: TGTGCCAGCAGTTACTCGAGGGGGACGCACAACACTGAAGCTTTCTTT
CDR3 protein: CASSYSRGTHNTEAFF

V gene: TRBV27
clone size: once
J gene: TRBJ1-1
D gene: TRBD1
CDR3 DNA: TGTGCCAGCAGTTACCGGGACAGGGTGACTGAAGCTTTCTTT
CDR3 protein: CASSYRDRVTEAFF

V gene: TRBV18
clone size: NA
J gene: TRBJ1-2
D gene: TRBD1
CDR3 DNA: TGTGCCAGCTCACCACCGGACAGGGTGCTAAAGGGAAAATCCTATGGCTACACCTTC
CDR3 protein: CASSPPDRVLKGKSYGYTF

V gene: TRBV6-5
clone size: NA
J gene: TRBJ1-2
D gene: NA
CDR3 DNA: TGTGCCAGCCGAGACAGGCCGTATGGCTACACCTTC
CDR3 protein: CASRDRPYGYTF

V gene: TRBV6-5
clone size: NA
J gene: TRBJ1-2
D gene: NA
CDR3 DNA: TGTGCCAGCAGTACAGGGAGACACTATGGCTACACCTTC
CDR3 protein: CASSTGRHYGYTF

V gene: TRBV18
clone size: NA
J gene: TRBJ1-6
D gene: TRBD1
CDR3 DNA: TGTGCCAGCTCACCGACAGGGCGGGATTCACCCCTCCACTTT
CDR3 protein: CASSPTGRDSPLHF

V gene: TRBV9
clone size: NA
J gene: TRBJ2-1
D gene: NA
CDR3 DNA: TGTGCCAGCAGCGTGAATTTCGTCGGTGAGCAGTTCTTC
CDR3 protein: CASSVNFVGEQFF

V gene: TRBV7-3
clone size: NA
J gene: TRBJ1-1
D gene: NA
CDR3 DNA: TGTGCCAGCAGCTTAATCGGGGGGGCTGAAGCTTTCTTT
CDR3 protein: CASSLIGGAEAFF

V gene: TRBV10-3
clone size: NA
J gene: TRBJ2-7
D gene: NA
CDR3 DNA: TGTGCCATCAGAAAAGAGGGACTGATTTACGAGCAGTACTTC
CDR3 protein: CAIRKEGLIYEQYF

V gene: TRBV2
clone size: NA
J gene: TRBJ1-1
D gene: TRBD1
CDR3 DNA: TGTGCCAGCAGCGTACAGGGGGCGAACACTGAAGCTTTCTTT
CDR3 protein: CASSVQGANTEAFF

V gene: TRBV25-1
clone size: NA
J gene: TRBJ1-1
D gene: TRBD1
CDR3 DNA: TGTGCCAGCAGTGCGCGGACAGGACGGAACACTGAAGCTTTCTTT
CDR3 protein: CASSARTGRNTEAFF

V gene: TRBV7-3
clone size: once
J gene: TRBJ2-1
D gene: TRBD2
CDR3 DNA: TGTGCCAGCAGCTTAAGATTAGCGGGAGGTAATGAGCAGTTCTTC
CDR3 protein: CASSLRLAGGNEQFF

V gene: TRBV5-5
clone size: few
J gene: TRBJ1-3
D gene: TRBD1
CDR3 DNA: TGTGCCAGCAGCTGGGGACAGGGGGCTGCGAACACCATATATTTT
CDR3 protein: CASSWGQGAANTIYF